The next 3 T cell receptor beta chains were all read from a single sample in a study of vaccination and CD4 T cells after COVID-19. Treatment here: approximately nine-day PBMC culture with coronavirus spike peptide pools or control peptides (ViraFEST assay). No antigen is known for these receptors. The Oncomine TCR Beta short-read assay was applied to DNA of cultured CD4+ T cells. TCRdb ran MiXCR on the PCR reads and lists one entry per CDR3 protein. The repertoire consists of some 20,000 distinct CDR3 sequences, with 56% occurring once and the leading ten covering roughly 10%. The specimen sequenced was CD4+ T cells from blood, cultured in vitro. These receptors were collected from a human donor who had recovered from COVID-19.

This sequence joins TRBV2 and TRBJ2-7, with D perhaps matching TRBD2 (6 bases). From germline, CDR1 is SNHLY and CDR2 FYNNEI. V lost 5 bases and J lost 3, with 17 bases in between. This CDR3 contains 15 residues. The CDR3 bases are TGTGCCAGCAGTCAGGGTAGGAGGGGAAACTACGAGCAGTACTTC. This encodes CASSQGRRGNYEQYF.

V is TRBV20-1 and J is TRBJ2-1; tentatively, D is TRBD1 (5 bases). The germline gives CDR1 DFQATT, CDR2 SNEGSKA (reference sequence). V was shortened by 4 bases and J by 5 bases, with 12 bases between the two germline ends. This CDR3 contains 13 residues. CDR3 region: CSAIRVADNEQFF. CDR3 nucleotide sequence: TGCAGTGCTATCAGGGTAGCCGACAATGAGCAGTTCTTC.

The chain has TRBV20-1 and TRBJ1-2; D uncertain. Trimming took 3 bases from V and 6 from J, leaving 20 bases between them. This CDR3 has 15 residues. CDR1 is DFQATT, CDR2 SNEGSKA, per germline (reference sequence). The CDR3 nucleotides read TGCAGTGCTAGCGGGCAGGCTCCAATGAGGGATGGCTACACCTTC. Its protein is CSASGQAPMRDGYTF.